Presented here are 25 T cell receptor beta chains from one specimen sequenced in a study of cytotoxic CD8 clonotypes in ibrutinib-treated CLL. Using immunoSEQ multiplex PCR, the repertoire was profiled, and TCRdb retains in-frame clones only, with some absent. The table shows around 310,000 clones, with 80% occurring only once. The input for sequencing was PBMCs, taken before ibrutinib treatment. These receptors came from a human donor with chronic lymphocytic leukemia.

DNA for the CDR3: TGCGCCAGCAGCTTGGTTTCCACAGAAACAGGTGGCTACACCTTC. It codes for CASSLVSTETGGYTF. This chain joins TRBV5-1 and TRBJ1-2; a weak D match, TRBD1 (5 bases). The V gene's germline CDR1 is SGHRS and CDR2 YFSETQ. The CDR3 extends over 15 amino acids. Trimming left V 0 bases short and J 7 bases short, with 16 bases between.

This clone occurred a few times. The V and J genes are TRBV18 and TRBJ2-2, with 7 bases lining up with TRBD2. The CDR3 has 15 amino acids. Germline-derived CDR1 and CDR2 are KGHSH and LQKENI. Trimming cost V 8 bases and J 1 base; bases outside gene matches: 7. For the CDR3, the DNA is TGTGCCAGCCCTACCCGGGGGGAGAACACCGGGGAGCTGTTTTTT. Amino acids: CASPTRGENTGELFF.

J is TRBJ2-3 and V is TRBV5-1; tentative D call: TRBD2 (5 bases). V was trimmed by 6 bases and J by 0 bases, leaving 11 bases between them. The germline gives CDR1 SGHRS, CDR2 YFSETQ. The CDR3 totals 14 residues. In nucleotides, the CDR3 is TGCGCCAGCATGACACCGGGAAGCACAGATACGCAGTATTTT. Amino acid sequence: CASMTPGSTDTQYF.

The chain couples TRBV6-5 to TRBJ2-5; D is unresolved. CDR1 is MNHEY and CDR2 is SVGAGI in the germline V gene. Trimming removed 0 bases from V and 9 bases from J, with 8 bases in between. The length of the CDR3 is 12 residues. DNA for the CDR3: TGTGCCAGCAGTTACTCTCTTGGGGCCCAGTACTTC. It is translated as CASSYSLGAQYF.

This rearrangement joins TRBV11-3 to TRBJ2-3; 11 nucleotides agree with TRBD2. The CDR3 length is 16 residues. Per the germline V gene, CDR1 is SGHNT and CDR2 is YENEEA. V was clipped by 2 bases and J by 4 bases; unmatched bases: 5. This chain's CDR3 is CASSLSLAGGSDTQYF. In DNA form, the CDR3 reads TGTGCCAGCAGCTTATCTCTAGCGGGAGGTTCAGATACGCAGTATTTT.

V usage is TRBV28 and J usage is TRBJ2-3; TRBD2 matches 12 bases. The CDR3 totals 17 residues. The J segment lost 7 bases and the V segment lost 4 bases, leaving 12 bases of the junction unmatched. Germline V CDR1 and CDR2: MDHEN, SYDVKM. The CDR3 DNA is TGTGCCAGCAGTTGGTTTTCGCTAGCGGGAGGGGAATATACGCAGTATTTT. Translation gives CASSWFSLAGGEYTQYF.

There are a few counts of this clone. The chain is built from TRBV9 and TRBJ2-3; weak D call: TRBD2 (6 bases). The germline CDR1 and CDR2 sequences are SGDLS and YYNGEE. Trimming took off 3 bases at V and 6 bases at J, with 8 bases between the two ends. This CDR3 spans 12 amino acids. CDR3 protein: CASSAAGDTQYF. The DNA for the CDR3 is TGTGCCAGCAGCGCCGCGGGGGATACGCAGTATTTT. Complete variable domain (other parts from reference TRBV9 and TRBJ2-3): DSGVTQTPKHLITATGQRVTLRCSPRSGDLSVYWYQQSLDQGLQFLIQYYNGEERAKGNILERFSAQQFPDLHSELNLSSLELGDSALYFCASSAAGDTQYFGPGTRLTVL.

Notes on this clone: Other DNA sequences in the same sample also yield this CDR3. The rearrangement joins TRBV9 to TRBJ2-5, with D tentatively TRBD2 (6 bases). Per the germline V gene, CDR1 is SGDLS and CDR2 is YYNGEE. CDR3 length equals 14 residues. The V and J ends lost 0 bases and 5 bases respectively, with 11 bases between them. For the CDR3, the DNA is TGTGCCAGCAGCGTAGGGAGGGCCTCCGAGACCCAGTACTTC. It codes for CASSVGRASETQYF.

J is TRBJ1-1 and V is TRBV7-2; D remains unclear. The germline V gene encodes CDR1 SGHTA and CDR2 FQGNSA. The V end lost 2 bases, the J end lost 1 base, and 8 bases lay between the germline ends. The CDR3 consists of 14 residues. This chain's CDR3 is CASSLNSQNTEAFF. In DNA form, the CDR3 reads TGTGCCAGCAGCTTAAATTCACAGAACACTGAAGCTTTCTTT.

This sequence joins TRBV6-1 and TRBJ1-5, with unresolved D. Germline V gene lookup returns CDR1 MNHNS and CDR2 SASEGT. The CDR3 is 13 residues long. Between the trimmed V and J ends, which lost 6 bases and 10 bases, there was a span of 16 bases. The CDR3 bases are TGTGCCAGCAGAGAGGTCGCGATTAGCCCCCAGCATTTT. Its protein is CASREVAISPQHF.

V usage is TRBV15 and J usage is TRBJ1-5; D call uncertain. In germline, CDR1 is LNHNV, CDR2 YYDKDF (reference sequence). The CDR3 extends over 14 amino acids. V lost 2 bases to trimming and J lost 0 bases, with 5 bases between them. This CDR3 is CATSRTYSNQPQHF. The CDR3 coding sequence is TGTGCCACCAGCAGAACCTATAGCAATCAGCCCCAGCATTTT. Looking up the rest from reference TRBV15 and TRBJ1-5 gives the full variable domain: DAMVIQNPRYQVTQFGKPVTLSCSQTLNHNVMYWYQQKSSQAPKLLFHYYDKDFNNEADTPDNFQSRRPNTSFCFLDIRSPGLGDTAMYLCATSRTYSNQPQHFGDGTRLSIL.

The genes are TRBV10-2 and TRBJ1-5, with D unclear. Germline V gene sequence: CDR1 WSHSY, CDR2 SAAADI. Trimming cost V 6 bases and J 5 bases, with 11 bases left between them. The CDR3 runs to 13 residues. CDR3 loop: CASRLDRDQPQHF. The CDR3 nucleotides read TGCGCCAGCAGACTAGACCGAGATCAGCCCCAGCATTTT.

The chain employs TRBV9 and TRBJ2-1; TRBD1 matches at 10 bases. This CDR3 comprises 16 residues. Trimming removed 1 base from V and 1 base from J; junction bases left unmatched: 2. Per germline, CDR1 SGDLS and CDR2 YYNGEE. Here the CDR3 DNA reads TGTGCCAGCAGCGTATGGGGACAGGGGTCCTACAATGAGCAGTTCTTC. Translation gives CASSVWGQGSYNEQFF.

This sequence joins TRBV27 and TRBJ2-5; 8 nucleotides match TRBD2. Trimming took 2 bases from V and 1 from J; bases not matched to a gene: 3. The germline V gene encodes CDR1 MNHEY and CDR2 SMNVEV (reference sequence). The CDR3 has 15 residues. CDR3 sequence reads: CASSLTTSGQETQYF. The CDR3 region has the DNA TGTGCCAGCAGTTTAACTACTAGCGGCCAAGAGACCCAGTACTTC.

This clone showed up just a few times. The chain employs TRBV18 and TRBJ1-3; D is unresolved. Trimming shortened V by 2 bases and J by 3 bases, and 8 bases separated the two germline ends. The CDR3 consists of 14 residues. Germline CDR1 reads KGHSH; CDR2 reads LQKENI. DNA of the CDR3: TGTGCCAGCTCACCAGGAACAAATGGAAACACCATATATTTT. Protein: CASSPGTNGNTIYF.

V usage is TRBV11-2 and J usage is TRBJ2-7; D not resolved. CDR3 length: 15 amino acids. Between the trimmed V and J ends, which lost 1 base and 2 bases, there was a span of 12 bases. Germline-derived CDR1 and CDR2 are SGHAT and FQNNGV. CDR3 in DNA: TGTGCCAGCAGCTTAGGTGTGGGCAGAACCTACGAGCAGTACTTC. It encodes CASSLGVGRTYEQYF.

The chain recombines TRBV7-2 with TRBJ1-1; unclear D gene. Deletions cut 5 bases from V and 6 bases from J, with 13 bases between. Germline lookup yields CDR1 SGHTA and CDR2 FQGNSA. The CDR3 sequence is 13 residues long. The CDR3 spells CASSPVLGSEAFF. The DNA for the CDR3 is TGTGCCAGCAGCCCTGTCTTGGGGTCTGAAGCTTTCTTT.

The gene calls are TRBV15 and TRBJ2-2; D not certain. The CDR3 loop spans 17 amino acids. Trimming left V 0 bases short and J 0 bases short, with 11 bases between. Germline values: CDR1 LNHNV, CDR2 YYDKDF (reference sequence). CDR3: CATSRDGQVTNTGELFF. The CDR3 nucleotides read TGTGCCACCAGCAGAGATGGGCAGGTGACGAACACCGGGGAGCTGTTTTTT.

The chain is built from TRBV9 and TRBJ2-1; 13 nucleotides align to TRBD2. V lost 3 bases and J lost 7; bases outside the gene matches: 7. The CDR3 runs 16 residues. CDR1 is SGDLS and CDR2 is YYNGEE in the germline V gene. The CDR3 reads CASSAHPGLAGNEQFF. The DNA for the CDR3 is TGTGCCAGCAGCGCACATCCGGGACTAGCGGGAAATGAGCAGTTCTTC.

The V call is TRBV7-9, the J call TRBJ1-1, with a tentative D call TRBD1 (5 bases). Germline V CDR1 and CDR2: SEHNR, FQNEAQ (reference sequence). The V end was cut by 5 bases, the J end by 0 bases, with 16 bases between. The CDR3 runs to 16 residues. CDR3 in DNA: TGTGCCAGCAGCGAGGAGCCGGGACCGATGAACACTGAAGCTTTCTTT. Amino acid sequence: CASSEEPGPMNTEAFF.

The genes are TRBV5-6 and TRBJ1-5; TRBD1 is a possible D gene (6 bases). CDR1 is SGHDT, CDR2 YYEEEE, per germline. The CDR3 covers 16 residues. V was clipped by 4 bases and J by 3 bases, with 17 bases between them. For the CDR3, the DNA is TGTGCCAGCAGCACACTTCGACAGGAGACCAATCAGCCCCAGCATTTT. Encoded protein: CASSTLRQETNQPQHF.

The gene calls are TRBV28 and TRBJ1-1; the match to TRBD1 covers 10 bases. Trimming at V came to 6 bases and at J to 6 bases, leaving 13 bases not matched to a gene. This CDR3 comprises 16 residues. Looked up from germline, CDR1 is MDHEN and CDR2 is SYDVKM. CDR3 amino acids: CASSNPGQGKDPEAFF. DNA of the CDR3: TGTGCCAGCAGCAATCCGGGACAGGGGAAGGACCCTGAAGCTTTCTTT.

V gene TRBV9 combines with J gene TRBJ2-2, with 13 positions matching TRBD2. J lost 6 bases, V lost 4 bases, and 3 bases had no gene match. The CDR3 is 15 residues long. Germline CDR1 SGDLS, CDR2 YYNGEE. The CDR3 DNA reads as TGTGCCAGCAGCACTAGCGGGAGGGCCCCCGGGGAGCTGTTTTTT. Its protein product is CASSTSGRAPGELFF. Variable domain in full (rest from reference TRBV9 and TRBJ2-2): DSGVTQTPKHLITATGQRVTLRCSPRSGDLSVYWYQQSLDQGLQFLIQYYNGEERAKGNILERFSAQQFPDLHSELNLSSLELGDSALYFCASSTSGRAPGELFFGEGSRLTVL.

J is TRBJ1-1 and V is TRBV10-1; D not resolved. This CDR3 spans 13 amino acids. Trimming pared 4 bases from V and 1 base from J, leaving 7 bases between. Per the germline V gene, CDR1 is WNHNN and CDR2 is SYGVQD (reference sequence). CDR3 residues: CASSGKENTEAFF. The CDR3 coding sequence is TGCGCCAGCAGTGGGAAGGAGAACACTGAAGCTTTCTTT.

V and J are TRBV30 and TRBJ1-3; D remains ambiguous. The CDR3 sequence is 15 residues long. Trimming removed 1 base from V and 0 bases from J, with 10 bases in between. Germline CDR1 GTSNPN, CDR2 SVGIG (reference sequence). CDR3 in DNA: TGTGCCTGGAGTGGGCTAAAGCGCTCTGGAAACACCATATATTTT. This translates into CAWSGLKRSGNTIYF.